This paragraph reports one T cell receptor beta chain. This specimen belongs to a study of blood T cell repertoires in COVID-19. The wider study: Samples representing acute and convalescent COVID-19 were sourced from the United States, Italy and Spain. PBMCs, B-cell-depleted T cells, or T cells were the source of the cDNA or gDNA that made up the material.

Those enrolled in Seattle joined during active infection and were followed longitudinally afterward. Authors' analysis steps: Using reference gene primer amplification, nucleated cell counts were estimated. Generated by immunoSEQ multiplex PCR, the TCRdb table keeps only in-frame clones and is missing some. D and trimming were read from the DNA, whereas the V and J calls and clone size are those reported in that table. The sample consists of approximately 160,000 clones, approximately 95% of them appearing once. There are 17 residues in the CDR3. Germline CDR1 and CDR2: MGHRA and YSYEKL. J lost 7 bases, V lost 4 bases, and 11 bases had no gene match.

Sequencing was performed on peripheral blood. The V and J genes are TRBV4-1 and TRBJ2-7, with TRBD2 identical over 15 bases. This TCR came from a woman aged 60-70 years with COVID-19, enrolled during active disease. Here the CDR3 reads CASSRYGLAGGSYEQYF. The CDR3 region has the DNA TGCGCCAGCAGCCGATACGGACTAGCGGGGGGGTCGTATGAGCAGTACTTC.